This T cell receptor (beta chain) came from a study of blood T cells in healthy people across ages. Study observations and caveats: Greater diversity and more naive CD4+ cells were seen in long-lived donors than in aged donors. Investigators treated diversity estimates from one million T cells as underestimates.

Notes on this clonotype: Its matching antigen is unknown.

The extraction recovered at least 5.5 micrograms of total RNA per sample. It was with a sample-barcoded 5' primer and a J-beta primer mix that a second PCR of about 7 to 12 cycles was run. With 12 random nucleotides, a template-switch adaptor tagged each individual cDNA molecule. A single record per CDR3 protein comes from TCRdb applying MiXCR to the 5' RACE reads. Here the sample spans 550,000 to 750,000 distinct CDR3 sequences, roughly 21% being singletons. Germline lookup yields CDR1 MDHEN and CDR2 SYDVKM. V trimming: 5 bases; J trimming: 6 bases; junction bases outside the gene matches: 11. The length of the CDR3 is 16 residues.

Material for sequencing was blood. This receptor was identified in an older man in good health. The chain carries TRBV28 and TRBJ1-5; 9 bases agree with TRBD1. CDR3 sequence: CASSRARTGAGQPQHF. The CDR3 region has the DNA TGTGCCAGCAGTCGAGCCCGGACAGGGGCGGGTCAGCCCCAGCATTTT.